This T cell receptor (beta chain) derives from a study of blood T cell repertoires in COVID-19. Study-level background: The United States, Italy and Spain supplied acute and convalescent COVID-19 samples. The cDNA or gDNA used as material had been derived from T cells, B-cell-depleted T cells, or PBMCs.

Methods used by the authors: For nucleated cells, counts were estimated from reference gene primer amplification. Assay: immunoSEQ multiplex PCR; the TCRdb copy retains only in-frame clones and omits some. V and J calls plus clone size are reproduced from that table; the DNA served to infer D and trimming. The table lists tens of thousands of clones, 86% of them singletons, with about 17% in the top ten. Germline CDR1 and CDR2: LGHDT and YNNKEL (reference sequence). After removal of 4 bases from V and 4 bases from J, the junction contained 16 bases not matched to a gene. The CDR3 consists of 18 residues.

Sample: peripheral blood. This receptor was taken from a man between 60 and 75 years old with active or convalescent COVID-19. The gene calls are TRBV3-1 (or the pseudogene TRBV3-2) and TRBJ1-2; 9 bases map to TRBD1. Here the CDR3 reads CASSLNTLGTGIIYGYTF. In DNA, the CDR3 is TGTGCCAGCAGCCTCAATACCCTTGGGACAGGGATTATCTATGGCTACACCTTC.